A single sample is the source of the 25 T cell receptor beta chains below, sequenced in a study of cytomegalovirus exposure and HLA in healthy donors. Produced via immunoSEQ multiplex PCR; TCRdb's table is partial and in-frame only. The table records a few hundred thousand clones, more than 85% of them present only once. The specimen was PBMCs. These receptors all stem from a man in his late teens or twenties in good health and CMV-seropositive.

The V and J genes are TRBV6-1 and TRBJ2-7; 8 bases agree with TRBD1. CDR1 and CDR2 (germline): MNHNS, SASEGT. The V and J ends lost 3 bases and 4 bases, in that order; junction bases with no gene match: 11. This CDR3 spans 16 amino acids. The CDR3 sequence is CASSDGQGIIHYEQYF. The CDR3 nucleotides are TGTGCCAGCAGTGACGGACAGGGAATCATTCATTACGAGCAGTACTTC.

The chain is built from TRBV7-9 and TRBJ2-5; D might be TRBD2 (5 bases). Trimming pared 2 bases from V and 5 bases from J, leaving 18 bases between. The CDR3 covers 16 residues. CDR1 is SEHNR and CDR2 is FQNEAQ in the germline V gene (reference sequence). CDR3 nucleotide sequence: TGTGCCAGCAGCTTAAGGGCTAGCCCCTACGGGGAGACCCAGTACTTC. Protein product: CASSLRASPYGETQYF.

As concerns this clone: This CDR3 fails to terminate in the conserved phenylalanine or tryptophan, so it likely reflects a read error. CDR3 residues: CAWSRFGPWDYGYTL. As DNA, the CDR3 is TGTGCCTGGAGTCGCTTTGGTCCTTGGGACTATGGCTACACCCTC. This chain uses TRBV30 with TRBJ1-2; D not certain. Germline V gene data show CDR1 as GTSNPN and CDR2 as SVGIG (reference sequence). The CDR3 has 15 residues. V shed 2 bases and J shed 3 bases, with 16 bases lying between them.

This chain links TRBV6-6 with TRBJ1-2; D is ambiguous. Germline-derived CDR1 and CDR2 are MNHNY and SVGAGI (reference sequence). V dropped 5 bases and J dropped 4 bases, with 11 bases sitting between them. The CDR3 consists of 13 residues. CDR3 coding DNA: TGTGCCAGCAGTCTGGGGTCGAGCTATGGCTACACCTTC. This sequence encodes CASSLGSSYGYTF.

The chain joins TRBV7-2 to TRBJ2-7; TRBD1 matches at 12 bases. There are 18 residues in the CDR3. With V trimmed by 4 bases and J by 3 bases, 13 bases remained unmatched. The germline gives CDR1 SGHTA, CDR2 FQGNSA. CDR3 sequence (DNA): TGTGCCAGCAGCTGGAAAACCCTGGGACAGGGGGCCGTCTACGAGCAGTACTTC. As protein: CASSWKTLGQGAVYEQYF.

This clone appeared a single time. The chain couples TRBV7-9 to TRBJ1-1; D gene ambiguous. The CDR3 is 14 residues long. Germline-derived CDR1 and CDR2 are SEHNR and FQNEAQ (reference sequence). V gave up 7 bases and J gave up 2 bases, with 14 bases separating them. As DNA, the CDR3 is TGTGCCAGCATCCCCTGGGAACTAAACACTGAAGCTTTCTTT. Amino acids: CASIPWELNTEAFF. The full variable domain, in which reference TRBV7-9 and TRBJ1-1 provide the parts outside the CDR3, is DTGVSQNPRHKITKRGQNVTFRCDPISEHNRLYWYRQTLGQGPEFLTYFQNEAQLEKSRLLSDRFSAERPKGSFSTLEIQRTEQGDSAMYLCASIPWELNTEAFFGQGTRLTVV.

The chain carries TRBV5-1 and TRBJ2-7; 10 bases agree with TRBD2. V was clipped by 4 bases and J by 2 bases; unmatched bases: 3. The CDR3 totals 14 residues. In germline, CDR1 is SGHRS, CDR2 YFSETQ. The CDR3 sequence is CASSRTSGTYEQYF. CDR3 nucleotide sequence: TGCGCCAGCAGCAGGACTAGCGGAACCTACGAGCAGTACTTC.

The genes are TRBV5-1 and TRBJ2-6; D is unresolved. Trimming left V 4 bases short and J 3 bases short, with 11 bases between. Per the germline V gene, CDR1 is SGHRS and CDR2 is YFSETQ. The CDR3 totals 15 residues. CDR3 loop: CASSPQPRGANVLTF. For the CDR3, the DNA is TGCGCCAGCAGCCCCCAGCCCCGTGGGGCCAACGTCCTGACTTTC. Complete variable domain (other parts from reference TRBV5-1 and TRBJ2-6): KAGVTQTPRYLIKTRGQQVTLSCSPISGHRSVSWYQQTPGQGLQFLFEYFSETQRNKGNFPGRFSGRQFSNSRSEMNVSTLELGDSALYLCASSPQPRGANVLTFGAGSRLTVL.

The genes are TRBV19 and TRBJ1-1, with D possibly TRBD1 on 6 matching bases. The V gene's germline CDR1 is LNHDA and CDR2 SQIVND (reference sequence). This CDR3 is built from 15 residues. V was cut by 7 bases and J by 1 base, with 16 bases left in between. Written as DNA, the CDR3 is TGTGCCAGTACAATAGGCGGGACAAGGAACACTGAAGCTTTCTTT. Its translation: CASTIGGTRNTEAFF. Looking up the rest from reference TRBV19 and TRBJ1-1 gives the full variable domain: DGGITQSPKYLFRKEGQNVTLSCEQNLNHDAMYWYRQDPGQGLRLIYYSQIVNDFQKGDIAEGYSVSREKKESFPLTVTSAQKNPTAFYLCASTIGGTRNTEAFFGQGTRLTVV.

The rearrangement links TRBV19 to TRBJ1-1; D is ambiguous. The germline CDR1 and CDR2 sequences are LNHDA and SQIVND (reference sequence). The CDR3 length is 13 residues. Trimming cost V 5 bases and J 4 bases, with 11 bases left between them. In DNA form, the CDR3 reads TGTGCCAGTAGTCTCCGGGAGGGCACTGAAGCTTTCTTT. Amino acid sequence: CASSLREGTEAFF.

The V and J genes are TRBV6-5 and TRBJ1-2; D remains ambiguous. Trimming took off 5 bases at V and 8 bases at J, with 15 bases between the two ends. Germline V gives CDR1 MNHEY, CDR2 SVGAGI. The CDR3 has 13 residues. The CDR3 sequence: CASSPALGPGYTF. The CDR3 DNA reads as TGTGCCAGCAGTCCCGCGCTAGGTCCGGGCTACACCTTC.

V and J are TRBV4-1 and TRBJ2-1, with TRBD2 matching 7 bases. The CDR3 length is 16 residues. Germline CDR1 reads MGHRA; CDR2 reads YSYEKL. The ends lost 4 bases at V and 4 bases at J; junction bases unmatched: 10. CDR3 sequence: CASSPWGGSPYNEQFF. The CDR3 nucleotides read TGCGCCAGCAGCCCCTGGGGGGGGAGTCCTTACAATGAGCAGTTCTTC.

V is TRBV9 and J is TRBJ2-2; TRBD2 agrees at 12 bases. V shed 4 bases, J shed 6 bases, and the junction held 10 bases outside the gene matches. The CDR3 is 17 residues long. Germline CDR1 SGDLS, CDR2 YYNGEE. The CDR3 loop is CASSTLAGGPGSGELFF. The CDR3 DNA reads TGTGCCAGCAGCACCCTAGCGGGAGGGCCCGGGTCCGGGGAGCTGTTTTTT.

This rearrangement joins TRBV9 to TRBJ2-6; D not certain. The CDR3 has 17 residues. Per germline, CDR1 SGDLS and CDR2 YYNGEE. Trimming shortened V by 3 bases and J by 4 bases, and 17 bases separated the two germline ends. The DNA for the CDR3 is TGTGCCAGCAGCGAGACTCCAGGTCGCTGGGGGGCCAACGTCCTGACTTTC. Protein: CASSETPGRWGANVLTF.

As concerns this clone: The same CDR3 arises from other DNA sequences in this sample as well. The chain uses TRBV5-1 and TRBJ2-7; D is unclear. This CDR3 has 13 residues. Germline CDR1 reads SGHRS; CDR2 reads YFSETQ. Trimming removed 0 bases from V and 2 bases from J, with 6 bases in between. The CDR3 here is CASSLDTAYEQYF. The DNA for the CDR3 is TGCGCCAGCAGCTTGGACACGGCCTACGAGCAGTACTTC.

The rearrangement uses TRBV11-2 and TRBJ2-1, with D possibly TRBD1 on 6 matching bases. Trimming took off 0 bases at V and 9 bases at J, with 15 bases between the two ends. The CDR3 spans 15 residues. Germline assignment: CDR1 SGHAT and CDR2 FQNNGV. The CDR3 sequence is CASSLDSDSSSEQFF. The CDR3 nucleotides are TGTGCCAGCAGCTTAGATTCGGACAGCTCGAGTGAGCAGTTCTTC.

As DNA, the CDR3 is TGCGCCAGCAGCAGTGCCAGAACCTACAATGAGCAGTTCTTC. Translation: CASSSARTYNEQFF. This chain joins TRBV5-1 and TRBJ2-1; D gene ambiguous. The ends were cut back, 4 bases at V and 2 bases at J, with 10 bases in the middle. This CDR3 region has 14 residues. The V gene's germline CDR1 is SGHRS and CDR2 YFSETQ.

J is TRBJ2-1 and V is TRBV2; 14 bases are shared with TRBD2. Per germline, CDR1 SNHLY and CDR2 FYNNEI. V trimming: 7 bases; J trimming: 4 bases; junction bases outside the gene matches: 6. The CDR3 consists of 16 residues. The CDR3 is CASTGLAGVGYNEQFF. As DNA, the CDR3 is TGTGCCAGCACGGGACTAGCGGGAGTAGGGTACAATGAGCAGTTCTTC.

The chain couples TRBV5-4 to TRBJ1-5; D may be TRBD1 (6 bases). CDR3 length: 14 residues. Germline V gene lookup returns CDR1 SGHNT and CDR2 YYREEE (reference sequence). Trimming removed 4 bases from V and 1 base from J, with 9 bases in between. The CDR3 DNA reads TGTGCCAGCAGCACACAGGGAAGCAATCAGCCCCAGCATTTT. Translated, it gives CASSTQGSNQPQHF.

The CDR3 spells CASIPSDGYNEQFF. DNA for the CDR3: TGTGCCAGCATACCCTCGGACGGCTACAATGAGCAGTTCTTC. The rearrangement links TRBV27 to TRBJ2-1; unclear D gene. Trimming removed 7 bases at V and 3 bases at J, with 13 bases between. Germline values: CDR1 MNHEY, CDR2 SMNVEV (reference sequence). The CDR3 covers 14 residues.

This chain uses TRBV6-1 with TRBJ2-5; D perhaps matches TRBD1 (5 bases). The CDR3 spans 14 residues. Between the trimmed V and J ends, which lost 3 bases and 1 base, there was a span of 9 bases. The germline V gene encodes CDR1 MNHNS and CDR2 SASEGT. This chain's CDR3 is CASSEGRGQETQYF. The CDR3 coding sequence is TGTGCCAGCAGTGAGGGTAGGGGCCAAGAGACCCAGTACTTC.

The CDR3 spells CASRPPGSGDPDTQYF. The CDR3 coding sequence is TGTGCCAGCAGACCCCCGGGTAGCGGGGATCCAGATACGCAGTATTTT. The genes are TRBV28 and TRBJ2-3; 8 nucleotides agree with TRBD2. CDR1 is MDHEN and CDR2 is SYDVKM in the germline V gene. The CDR3 contains 16 residues. J lost 4 bases, V lost 6 bases, and 12 bases had no gene match. The full variable domain, with the rest looked up from reference TRBV28 and TRBJ2-3, is DVKVTQSSRYLVKRTGEKVFLECVQDMDHENMFWYRQDPGLGLRLIYFSYDVKMKEKGDIPEGYSVSREKKERFSLILESASTNQTSMYLCASRPPGSGDPDTQYFGPGTRLTVL.

This chain joins TRBV2 and TRBJ2-3, with 8 bases aligning to TRBD2. The CDR3 is 15 residues long. Germline V lookup: CDR1 SNHLY, CDR2 FYNNEI. V gave up 4 bases and J gave up 2 bases; unmatched junction bases: 5. The CDR3 is CASSVQRGYTDTQYF. The CDR3, as DNA: TGTGCCAGCAGTGTCCAGCGGGGGTACACAGATACGCAGTATTTT. Full variable domain (remainder filled in from reference TRBV2 and TRBJ2-3): EPEVTQTPSHQVTQMGQEVILRCVPISNHLYFYWYRQILGQKVEFLVSFYNNEISEKSEIFDDQFSVERPDGSNFTLKIRSTKLEDSAMYFCASSVQRGYTDTQYFGPGTRLTVL.

This clone was seen more than once but under ten times. The CDR3 loop is CASKWAGGQDTQYF. The DNA for the CDR3 is TGTGCCAGCAAGTGGGCGGGAGGGCAGGATACGCAGTATTTT. V and J are TRBV27 and TRBJ2-3; 9 nucleotides match TRBD2. Germline CDR1 is MNHEY and CDR2 is SMNVEV (reference sequence). This CDR3 is 14 amino acids long. V lost 7 bases, J lost 6 bases, and 8 bases stayed unmatched.

The chain joins TRBV4-1 to TRBJ1-3; 9 bases line up with TRBD1. V was pared by 4 bases and J by 2 bases, with 6 bases of the junction left unmatched. The CDR3 has 16 residues. The V gene's germline CDR1 is MGHRA and CDR2 YSYEKL. CDR3 DNA sequence: TGCGCCAGCAGCCGAAGCAGGACAGGGGCTGGAAACACCATATATTTT. Translated: CASSRSRTGAGNTIYF.